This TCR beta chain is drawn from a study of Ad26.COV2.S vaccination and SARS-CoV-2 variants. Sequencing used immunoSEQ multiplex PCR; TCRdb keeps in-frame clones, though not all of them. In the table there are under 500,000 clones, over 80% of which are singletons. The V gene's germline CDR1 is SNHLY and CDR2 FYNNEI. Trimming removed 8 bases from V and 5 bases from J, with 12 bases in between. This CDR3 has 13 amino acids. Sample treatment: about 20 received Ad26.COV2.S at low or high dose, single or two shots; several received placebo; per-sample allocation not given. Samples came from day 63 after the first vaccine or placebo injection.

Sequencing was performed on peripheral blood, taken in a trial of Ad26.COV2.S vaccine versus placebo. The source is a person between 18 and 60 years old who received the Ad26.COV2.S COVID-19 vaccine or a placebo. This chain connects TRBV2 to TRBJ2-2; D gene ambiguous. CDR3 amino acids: CASRGRMTGELFF. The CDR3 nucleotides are TGTGCCAGCCGAGGAAGGATGACCGGGGAGCTGTTTTTT.